The rows below give T cell receptor beta chains drawn from one sample of a study of shared clonotypes between healthy human individuals. Method: immunoSEQ multiplex PCR; TCRdb's copy keeps in-frame clones and lacks some. The sample contains roughly 530,000 clones, 90% to 97% of which appear only once. The sample comprised naive CD4+ T cells sorted from blood. The source is a woman aged 25 to 39 in good health. CDR3s include the opening cysteine and the closing phenylalanine or tryptophan. The order of the fields is V gene, clone size, J gene, D gene, CDR3 protein, CDR3 DNA. D genes are given only for firm matches. Clone sizes are given selectively: once, few, many, or a class where the clone is expanded.

v_gene: TRBV4-2; abundance: .; j_gene: TRBJ2-3; d_gene: .; CDR3aa: CASSQVGSRGTDTQYF; CDR3nt: TGTGCCAGCAGCCAAGTAGGGTCCCGAGGGACAGATACGCAGTATTTT
v_gene: TRBV11-2; abundance: .; j_gene: TRBJ2-7; d_gene: TRBD2; CDR3aa: CASSWGSGGITGEQYF; CDR3nt: TGTGCCAGCAGCTGGGGTAGCGGGGGAATCACTGGCGAGCAGTACTTC
v_gene: TRBV4-1; abundance: .; j_gene: TRBJ1-5; d_gene: TRBD1; CDR3aa: CASSQEGRGQVGGNQPQHF; CDR3nt: TGCGCCAGCAGCCAAGAGGGCAGGGGGCAGGTCGGAGGCAATCAGCCCCAGCATTTT
v_gene: TRBV7-2; abundance: .; j_gene: TRBJ1-2; d_gene: .; CDR3aa: CASSSGGNYGYTF; CDR3nt: TGTGCCAGCAGCTCAGGAGGGAACTATGGCTACACCTTC
v_gene: TRBV7-9; abundance: .; j_gene: TRBJ1-1; d_gene: .; CDR3aa: CASSLLGEAFF; CDR3nt: TGTGCCAGCAGCTTGTTAGGTGAAGCTTTCTTT
v_gene: TRBV28; abundance: .; j_gene: TRBJ2-3; d_gene: .; CDR3aa: CASSFMATDTQYF; CDR3nt: TGTGCCAGCAGTTTCATGGCCACAGATACGCAGTATTTT
v_gene: TRBV6-1; abundance: .; j_gene: TRBJ2-7; d_gene: .; CDR3aa: CASRDRTWDYEQYF; CDR3nt: TGTGCCAGCAGGGACAGAACGTGGGACTACGAGCAGTACTTC
v_gene: TRBV4-1; abundance: .; j_gene: TRBJ2-7; d_gene: TRBD2; CDR3aa: CASSQGLGGTSGNDEQYF; CDR3nt: TGCGCCAGCAGCCAAGGATTAGGCGGGACTAGCGGGAATGATGAGCAGTACTTC
v_gene: TRBV29-1; abundance: .; j_gene: TRBJ2-7; d_gene: TRBD2; CDR3aa: CSVVGSSGRSYEQYF; CDR3nt: TGCAGCGTTGTCGGGTCTAGCGGGAGGAGCTACGAGCAGTACTTC
v_gene: TRBV5-1; abundance: .; j_gene: TRBJ2-2; d_gene: .; CDR3aa: CASSNYGAGGSGELFF; CDR3nt: TGCGCCAGCAGCAATTACGGGGCCGGGGGATCCGGGGAGCTGTTTTTT
v_gene: TRBV18; abundance: .; j_gene: TRBJ2-7; d_gene: .; CDR3aa: CASSPGLERSYF; CDR3nt: TGTGCCAGCTCACCAGGATTAGAGCGGTCGTACTTC
v_gene: TRBV19; abundance: .; j_gene: TRBJ1-2; d_gene: .; CDR3aa: CASSKAGTDGGYGYTF; CDR3nt: TGTGCCAGTAGTAAAGCCGGGACGGATGGTGGCTATGGCTACACCTTC
v_gene: TRBV7-2; abundance: .; j_gene: TRBJ2-7; d_gene: .; CDR3aa: CASSLGRTALYEQYF; CDR3nt: TGTGCCAGCAGCTTAGGTAGGACAGCCCTCTACGAGCAGTACTTC
v_gene: TRBV2; abundance: .; j_gene: TRBJ2-3; d_gene: .; CDR3aa: CASSEGLASTDTQYF; CDR3nt: TGTGCCAGCAGTGAGGGGCTAGCGAGCACAGATACGCAGTATTTT
v_gene: TRBV6-5; abundance: once; j_gene: TRBJ2-7; d_gene: .; CDR3aa: CASSPPGFPYEQYF; CDR3nt: TGTGCCAGCAGCCCCCCGGGGTTTCCCTACGAGCAGTACTTC
v_gene: TRBV4-1; abundance: .; j_gene: TRBJ2-7; d_gene: .; CDR3aa: CASSQESDQFYEQYF; CDR3nt: TGCGCCAGCAGCCAAGAGTCGGACCAGTTCTACGAGCAGTACTTC
v_gene: TRBV7-3; abundance: .; j_gene: TRBJ2-1; d_gene: .; CDR3aa: CASSLQPGVTDEQFF; CDR3nt: TGTGCCAGCAGCTTACAACCGGGAGTAACGGATGAGCAGTTCTTC
v_gene: TRBV28; abundance: .; j_gene: TRBJ2-7; d_gene: .; CDR3aa: CASSGSHSSYEQYF; CDR3nt: TGTGCCAGCAGTGGATCGCACAGCTCCTACGAGCAGTACTTC
v_gene: TRBV19; abundance: .; j_gene: TRBJ2-1; d_gene: .; CDR3aa: CASSILLARAPEQFF; CDR3nt: TGTGCCAGTAGTATTCTCCTAGCGAGAGCTCCTGAGCAGTTCTTC
v_gene: TRBV9; abundance: .; j_gene: TRBJ2-3; d_gene: TRBD2; CDR3aa: CASSVGVGLDTDTQYF; CDR3nt: TGTGCCAGCAGCGTAGGGGTGGGACTAGACACAGATACGCAGTATTTT
v_gene: TRBV7-2; abundance: .; j_gene: TRBJ2-1; d_gene: TRBD1; CDR3aa: CASSKTGGGLNEQFF; CDR3nt: TGTGCCAGCAGCAAGACAGGGGGCGGTTTGAATGAGCAGTTCTTC
v_gene: TRBV2; abundance: .; j_gene: TRBJ1-1; d_gene: .; CDR3aa: CASSVVENTEAFF; CDR3nt: TGTGCCAGCAGTGTTGTAGAGAACACTGAAGCTTTCTTT
v_gene: TRBV20-1; abundance: .; j_gene: TRBJ1-1; d_gene: .; CDR3aa: CSAPETAEAFF; CDR3nt: TGCAGTGCCCCGGAGACTGCTGAAGCTTTCTTT
v_gene: TRBV2; abundance: .; j_gene: TRBJ2-7; d_gene: .; CDR3aa: CASVETYEQYF; CDR3nt: TGTGCCAGCGTGGAGACCTACGAGCAGTACTTC
v_gene: TRBV5-4; abundance: .; j_gene: TRBJ2-3; d_gene: .; CDR3aa: CASSQSLSGSSTDTQYF; CDR3nt: TGTGCCAGCAGCCAATCCTTAAGCGGGTCCAGCACAGATACGCAGTATTTT
v_gene: TRBV18; abundance: .; j_gene: TRBJ2-7; d_gene: .; CDR3aa: CASSPGGTSYEQYF; CDR3nt: TGTGCCAGCTCACCCGGAGGAACGTCCTACGAGCAGTACTTC
v_gene: TRBV2; abundance: few; j_gene: TRBJ2-7; d_gene: .; CDR3aa: CASTQSGTYEQYF; CDR3nt: TGTGCCAGCACACAGTCTGGGACATACGAGCAGTACTTC
v_gene: TRBV4-2; abundance: .; j_gene: TRBJ2-7; d_gene: .; CDR3aa: CASSQVTGWREETYEQYF; CDR3nt: TGTGCCAGCAGCCAAGTGACAGGTTGGAGGGAGGAAACCTACGAGCAGTACTTC
v_gene: TRBV5-1; abundance: .; j_gene: TRBJ1-5; d_gene: TRBD1; CDR3aa: CASSLTGFSNQPQHF; CDR3nt: TGCGCCAGCAGTTTGACAGGGTTTAGTAATCAGCCCCAGCATTTT
v_gene: TRBV28; abundance: .; j_gene: TRBJ2-7; d_gene: .; CDR3aa: CASSLTQRSYEQYF; CDR3nt: TGTGCCAGCAGTTTAACACAGCGCTCCTACGAGCAGTACTTC
v_gene: TRBV4-1; abundance: .; j_gene: TRBJ2-4; d_gene: .; CDR3aa: CASSQDSGGWGDIQYF; CDR3nt: TGCGCCAGCAGCCAAGATAGTGGGGGTTGGGGGGACATTCAGTACTTC
v_gene: TRBV30; abundance: .; j_gene: TRBJ2-7; d_gene: .; CDR3aa: CAWSNRGTYEQYF; CDR3nt: TGTGCCTGGAGTAACCGGGGGACTTACGAGCAGTACTTC
v_gene: TRBV29-1; abundance: .; j_gene: TRBJ2-1; d_gene: .; CDR3aa: CSARLVMNEQFF; CDR3nt: TGCAGCGCTCGACTCGTCATGAATGAGCAGTTCTTC
v_gene: TRBV5-1; abundance: .; j_gene: TRBJ2-5; d_gene: TRBD2; CDR3aa: CASRTSGQETQYF; CDR3nt: TGCGCCAGCCGGACTAGCGGTCAAGAGACCCAGTACTTC
v_gene: TRBV5-1; abundance: .; j_gene: TRBJ2-1; d_gene: .; CDR3aa: CASSSSSANEQFF; CDR3nt: TGCGCCAGCAGCTCTTCTAGCGCCAATGAGCAGTTCTTC
v_gene: TRBV28; abundance: .; j_gene: TRBJ2-5; d_gene: .; CDR3aa: CASSLRWGKLSVRETQYF; CDR3nt: TGTGCCAGCAGTTTAAGGTGGGGGAAGCTGAGCGTGCGAGAGACCCAGTACTTC
v_gene: TRBV28; abundance: once; j_gene: TRBJ2-7; d_gene: TRBD1; CDR3aa: CASSFPLRDSSYEQYF; CDR3nt: TGTGCCAGCAGTTTCCCGCTCCGGGACAGCTCCTACGAGCAGTACTTC
v_gene: TRBV28; abundance: .; j_gene: TRBJ1-5; d_gene: TRBD1; CDR3aa: CASTGQQDQPQHF; CDR3nt: TGTGCCAGCACGGGACAGCAAGATCAGCCCCAGCATTTT
v_gene: TRBV4-1; abundance: .; j_gene: TRBJ2-7; d_gene: TRBD1; CDR3aa: CASSQRGGTGSSEQYF; CDR3nt: TGCGCCAGCAGCCAAAGGGGGGGGACAGGGTCGTCCGAGCAGTACTTC
v_gene: TRBV28; abundance: few; j_gene: TRBJ1-5; d_gene: .; CDR3aa: CASNARGAGGNQPQHF; CDR3nt: TGTGCCAGCAACGCCCGAGGGGCGGGGGGCAATCAGCCCCAGCATTTT
v_gene: TRBV11-3; abundance: .; j_gene: TRBJ2-7; d_gene: TRBD1; CDR3aa: CASSQGTGFEQYF; CDR3nt: TGTGCCAGCAGCCAAGGGACAGGGTTCGAGCAGTACTTC
v_gene: TRBV18; abundance: .; j_gene: TRBJ2-1; d_gene: TRBD1; CDR3aa: CASQGVANEQFF; CDR3nt: TGTGCCAGCCAGGGGGTAGCTAATGAGCAGTTCTTC
v_gene: TRBV7-7; abundance: .; j_gene: TRBJ2-5; d_gene: .; CDR3aa: CASSLNPPPGSETQYF; CDR3nt: TGTGCCAGCAGCTTAAACCCCCCCCCGGGTTCGGAGACCCAGTACTTC
v_gene: TRBV6-5; abundance: .; j_gene: TRBJ2-7; d_gene: .; CDR3aa: CASSYLDDYEQYF; CDR3nt: TGTGCCAGCAGTTACTTAGACGACTACGAGCAGTACTTC
v_gene: TRBV5-1; abundance: .; j_gene: TRBJ1-2; d_gene: .; CDR3aa: CASSLVVGDYGYTF; CDR3nt: TGCGCCAGCAGCTTGGTCGTGGGGGACTATGGCTACACCTTC
v_gene: TRBV18; abundance: .; j_gene: TRBJ2-7; d_gene: .; CDR3aa: CASSPGIETYEQYF; CDR3nt: TGTGCCAGCTCACCGGGCATAGAGACCTACGAGCAGTACTTC
v_gene: TRBV7-6; abundance: .; j_gene: TRBJ2-2; d_gene: .; CDR3aa: CASSFMGETGELFF; CDR3nt: TGTGCCAGCAGCTTTATGGGAGAAACCGGGGAGCTGTTTTTT
v_gene: TRBV7-3; abundance: .; j_gene: TRBJ2-7; d_gene: TRBD2; CDR3aa: CASSLAGQGLSYEQYF; CDR3nt: TGTGCCAGCAGCTTAGCGGGGCAGGGACTATCCTACGAGCAGTACTTC
v_gene: TRBV4-1; abundance: .; j_gene: TRBJ2-7; d_gene: TRBD1; CDR3aa: CASSHDRDGEQYF; CDR3nt: TGCGCCAGCAGCCATGACAGGGACGGGGAGCAGTACTTC
v_gene: TRBV19; abundance: .; j_gene: TRBJ1-4; d_gene: .; CDR3aa: CASSARQATNEKLFF; CDR3nt: TGTGCCAGTAGTGCCCGACAGGCAACTAATGAAAAACTGTTTTTT
v_gene: TRBV6-1; abundance: .; j_gene: TRBJ1-5; d_gene: .; CDR3aa: CASGEGVRGFGDQPQHF; CDR3nt: TGTGCCAGCGGTGAGGGGGTTAGGGGATTCGGTGATCAGCCCCAGCATTTT
v_gene: TRBV9; abundance: .; j_gene: TRBJ2-2; d_gene: TRBD2; CDR3aa: CASNLRLAVGGELFF; CDR3nt: TGTGCCAGCAACTTACGGCTAGCGGTCGGCGGGGAGCTGTTTTTT
v_gene: TRBV6-1; abundance: .; j_gene: TRBJ1-4; d_gene: .; CDR3aa: CASSESPFWTTNEKLFF; CDR3nt: TGTGCCAGCAGTGAATCCCCCTTCTGGACAACTAATGAAAAACTGTTTTTT
v_gene: TRBV2; abundance: .; j_gene: TRBJ2-7; d_gene: .; CDR3aa: CASSEALGWQYF; CDR3nt: TGTGCCAGCAGTGAAGCGCTTGGGTGGCAGTACTTC